In its sample, the clone carrying this T cell receptor delta chain is medium-sized. The same CDR3 can be traced to other DNA sequences in this sample. This sample was included in a study of gamma-delta chains in newborns, infants, children. Study background: Microbial exposure reportedly drives polyclonal innate γδ T cell expansion after birth.

The CDR3 is 20 residues long. Trimming took 4 bases from V and 0 from J, leaving 27 bases between them. Germline V gene data show CDR1 as TSWWSYY and CDR2 as QGS. TCRdb re-called clones from the reads using CATT. The sample includes nearly 8,500 delta-chain clones, roughly 1.6% seen only once; the top ten take roughly 8.5%. The rearrangement uses TRDV1 and TRDJ1, with D tentatively TRDD3 (7 bases). Specimen: blood. This TCR derives from a child who was a newborn, infant or young child, either healthy, febrile or measles-vaccinated (not recorded which). The CDR3: CALGVPPSLILGMYTDKLIF. Written as DNA, the CDR3 is TGTGCTCTTGGGGTACCCCCTTCCCTTATACTGGGGATGTACACCGATAAACTCATCTTT.